This T cell receptor (beta chain) stems from a study of regulatory T cells in long-lasting Graves disease. Background on the study: Over-5-year antithyroid drug use with positive TSH receptor antibodies defined persistent Graves' disease in the study. Regarding the study as a whole: Under persistent disease, TRBV28, TRBJ1-2 and TRBJ2-5 were used preferentially. In persistent patients, shared public clonotypes (roughly 3,000) outnumbered those in new patients (around 1,000).

Germline V gives CDR1 MNHNS, CDR2 SASEGT. The CDR3 sequence is 14 residues long. The V and J ends lost 5 bases and 9 bases respectively, with 17 bases between them. Time point denoted: persistent/refractory GD, antithyroid drugs over 5 years with positive TRAb. With RNA extracted from PBMCs as input, the TCR library was made. There are a few counts of this clonotype. Its cognate antigen is unknown. Arm-PCR of CDR3 regions and iRepertoire HTBI primers were used to build TCR beta libraries. MiXCR, run by TCRdb on the multiplex PCR reads, gives a single entry per CDR3 protein. The sample includes 700,000 or so distinct CDR3 sequences, approximately 29% seen only once; the top ten take 40% to 50%.

The receptor's source is a female donor with Graves disease. The material sequenced was peripheral blood mononuclear cells (PBMCs), taken when the disease was refractory, from a patient treated with antithyroid drugs. This sequence joins TRBV6-1 and TRBJ1-5; D ambiguous. The CDR3 nucleotides read TGTGCCAGCAGTCCCCCCCCATCCGGCACGCCCCAGCATTTT. This translates into CASSPPPSGTPQHF.